This T cell receptor beta chain emerged from a study of blood T cell repertoires in COVID-19. Study context: The study drew acute and convalescent COVID-19 samples from the United States, Italy and Spain. PBMCs, B-cell-depleted T cells, or T cells provided the cDNA or gDNA that made up the material.

The trim removed 6 bases at V and 6 bases at J, leaving 7 bases unmatched. Germline CDR1 MNHEY, CDR2 SVGAGI. The CDR3 is 15 amino acids. In the original processing: Reference gene primer amplification in the assay estimated nucleated cell counts. The protocol was immunoSEQ multiplex PCR, while the TCRdb copy is restricted to in-frame clones and leaves out a portion. V and J calls plus clone size are reproduced from that table; the DNA served to infer D and trimming. The sample lists around 270,000 clones, 85% to 90% seen once, with around 4.4% in the top ten. The chain is built from TRBV6-5 and TRBJ1-4; 10 nucleotides line up with TRBD1. This receptor was obtained from a man aged 40-55 years with acute or convalescent COVID-19. Sequences were obtained from peripheral blood. CDR3 protein: CASRSFDRGHEKLFF. DNA of the CDR3: TGTGCCAGCAGGTCTTTCGACAGGGGGCATGAAAAACTGTTTTTT.